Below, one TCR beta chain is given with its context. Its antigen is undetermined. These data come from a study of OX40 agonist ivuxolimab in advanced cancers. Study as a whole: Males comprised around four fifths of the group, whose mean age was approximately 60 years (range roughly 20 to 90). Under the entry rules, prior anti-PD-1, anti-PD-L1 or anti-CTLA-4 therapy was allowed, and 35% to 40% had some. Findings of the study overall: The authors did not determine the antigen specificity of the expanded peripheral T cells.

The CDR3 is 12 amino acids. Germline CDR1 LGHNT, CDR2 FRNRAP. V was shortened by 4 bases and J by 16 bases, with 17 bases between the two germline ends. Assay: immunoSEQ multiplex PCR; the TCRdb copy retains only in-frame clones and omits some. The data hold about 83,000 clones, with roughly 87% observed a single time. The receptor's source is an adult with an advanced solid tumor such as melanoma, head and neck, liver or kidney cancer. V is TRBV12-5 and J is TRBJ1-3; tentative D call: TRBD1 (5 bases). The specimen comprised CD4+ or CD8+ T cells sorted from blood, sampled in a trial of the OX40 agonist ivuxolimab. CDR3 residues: CASGSRRGPFYF. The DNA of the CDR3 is TGTGCTAGTGGTTCCAGGCGGGGCCCCTTTTATTTT.